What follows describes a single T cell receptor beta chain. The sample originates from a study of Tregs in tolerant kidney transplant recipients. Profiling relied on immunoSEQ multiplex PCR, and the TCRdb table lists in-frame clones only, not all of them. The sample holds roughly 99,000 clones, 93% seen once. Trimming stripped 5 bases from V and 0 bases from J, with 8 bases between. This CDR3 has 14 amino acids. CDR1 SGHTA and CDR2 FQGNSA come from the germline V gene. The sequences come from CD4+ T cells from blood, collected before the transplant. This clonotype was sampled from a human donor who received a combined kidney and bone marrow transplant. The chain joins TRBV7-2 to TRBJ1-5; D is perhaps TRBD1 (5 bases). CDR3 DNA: TGTGCCAGCAGCCGTGACAGTAGCAATCAGCCCCAGCATTTT. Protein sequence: CASSRDSSNQPQHF.